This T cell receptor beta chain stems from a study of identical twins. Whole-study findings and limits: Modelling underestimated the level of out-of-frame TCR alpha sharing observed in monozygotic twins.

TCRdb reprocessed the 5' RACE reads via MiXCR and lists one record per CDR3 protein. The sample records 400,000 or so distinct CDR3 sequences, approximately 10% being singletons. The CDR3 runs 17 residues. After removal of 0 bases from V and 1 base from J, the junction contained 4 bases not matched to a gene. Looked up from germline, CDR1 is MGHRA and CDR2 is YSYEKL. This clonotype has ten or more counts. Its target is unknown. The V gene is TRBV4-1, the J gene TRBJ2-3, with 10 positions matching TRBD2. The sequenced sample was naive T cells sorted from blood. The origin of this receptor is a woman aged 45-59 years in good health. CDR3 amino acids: CASSQDQGTSGTDTQYF. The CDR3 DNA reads TGCGCCAGCAGCCAAGATCAGGGGACTAGCGGCACAGATACGCAGTATTTT.